A selection of T cell receptor beta chains follows, all from one sample in a study of neurological immune-mediated disorders. Each CDR3 protein is one row after TCRdb ran MiXCR on the 5' RACE reads. The sample lists under 40,000 distinct CDR3 sequences; approximately 7.2% were seen once. Sequenced: CD4+ T cells from blood. The receptor source for this set is a man over 45 in good health. CDR3s include the opening cysteine and the closing phenylalanine or tryptophan. The order of the fields is CDR3 DNA, CDR3 protein, D gene, J gene, clone size, V gene. A D gene is named only where the DNA matches it firmly. Some rows have no size entry. The others give once, few or many, or a class for an expanded clone.

CDR3 DNA: TGCGCCAGCAGCCCGGGACAGGGACAGGATACGCAGTATTTT
CDR3 protein: CASSPGQGQDTQYF
D gene: TRBD1
J gene: TRBJ2-3
clone size: many
V gene: TRBV5-1

CDR3 DNA: TGTGCCAGCAATCGACAGGGACCAAATTCACCCCTCCACTTT
CDR3 protein: CASNRQGPNSPLHF
D gene: TRBD1
J gene: TRBJ1-6
clone size: many
V gene: TRBV27

CDR3 DNA: TGTGCCAGCCGCCGGGCGGCGAACACCGGGGAGCTGTTTTTT
CDR3 protein: CASRRAANTGELFF
D gene: NA
J gene: TRBJ2-2
clone size: many
V gene: TRBV6-2/TRBV6-3

CDR3 DNA: TGCAGTGCTAGAGTAGGGGAGCGCCTCCACGAGCAGTACTTC
CDR3 protein: CSARVGERLHEQYF
D gene: NA
J gene: TRBJ2-7
clone size: many
V gene: TRBV20-1

CDR3 DNA: TGCAGTGCTAGAGATCTGGCTAGCGGGAACAATGAGCAGTTCTTC
CDR3 protein: CSARDLASGNNEQFF
D gene: TRBD2
J gene: TRBJ2-1
clone size: many
V gene: TRBV20-1

CDR3 DNA: TGTGCCAGCAGCCCTCGAGGGGCCGGGACTAGCGTTAAGTTCTTC
CDR3 protein: CASSPRGAGTSVKFF
D gene: TRBD2
J gene: TRBJ2-1
clone size: many
V gene: TRBV7-2

CDR3 DNA: TGTGCCAGCACTCCCCCGGAGAAGAGGAACGGGGAGCTGTTTTTT
CDR3 protein: CASTPPEKRNGELFF
D gene: NA
J gene: TRBJ2-2
clone size: many
V gene: TRBV7-2

CDR3 DNA: TGCAGCGTTACTAGCGGGAGGTTCAATGAGCAGTTCTTC
CDR3 protein: CSVTSGRFNEQFF
D gene: TRBD2
J gene: TRBJ2-1
clone size: many
V gene: TRBV29-1

CDR3 DNA: TGCAGTGCTAGAGTCCAGATCAACTATGGCTACACCTTC
CDR3 protein: CSARVQINYGYTF
D gene: NA
J gene: TRBJ1-2
clone size: many
V gene: TRBV20-1

CDR3 DNA: TGCGCCAGCAGCTTGAAGGGTGAGACCCAGTACTTC
CDR3 protein: CASSLKGETQYF
D gene: NA
J gene: TRBJ2-5
clone size: many
V gene: TRBV5-1

CDR3 DNA: TGCGCCAACAGCCAAGTACCGGACAGCATGAACACTGAAGCTTTCTTT
CDR3 protein: CANSQVPDSMNTEAFF
D gene: NA
J gene: TRBJ1-1
clone size: many
V gene: TRBV4-1

CDR3 DNA: TGTGCCAGCAGTTTGACAAGATACAATGAGCAGTTCTTC
CDR3 protein: CASSLTRYNEQFF
D gene: NA
J gene: TRBJ2-1
clone size: many
V gene: TRBV27

CDR3 DNA: TGCGCCAGCAGCTTGCCGAGGGGACAGGCGAGGAACACCGGGGAGCTGTTTTTT
CDR3 protein: CASSLPRGQARNTGELFF
D gene: TRBD1
J gene: TRBJ2-2
clone size: many
V gene: TRBV5-1

CDR3 DNA: TGTGCCAGCTCCGAAACAGGGGCTGGGGCGCAATGGGAGCAGTACTTC
CDR3 protein: CASSETGAGAQWEQYF
D gene: TRBD1
J gene: TRBJ2-7
clone size: many
V gene: TRBV18

CDR3 DNA: TGTGCCAGCAGCTGGGGGACAGAATCCTACGAGCAGTACTTC
CDR3 protein: CASSWGTESYEQYF
D gene: TRBD1
J gene: TRBJ2-7
clone size: many
V gene: TRBV5-5

CDR3 DNA: TGCGCCAGCAGGGGACAGGAGAACACTGAAGCTTTCTTT
CDR3 protein: CASRGQENTEAFF
D gene: TRBD1
J gene: TRBJ1-1
clone size: many
V gene: TRBV5-1

CDR3 DNA: TGTGCCACCAGTGACACGGGACTAGCGGGGGACAATGAGCAGTTCTTC
CDR3 protein: CATSDTGLAGDNEQFF
D gene: TRBD2
J gene: TRBJ2-1
clone size: many
V gene: TRBV24-1

CDR3 DNA: TGCAGTGCCCCCCTCCCGACTAGCGGGAGGGCAAGGGAGCAGTACTTC
CDR3 protein: CSAPLPTSGRAREQYF
D gene: TRBD2
J gene: TRBJ2-7
clone size: many
V gene: TRBV20-1

CDR3 DNA: TGTGCCAGCAGTGCCGGGACAGGATTTGAAGCTTTCTTT
CDR3 protein: CASSAGTGFEAFF
D gene: TRBD1
J gene: TRBJ1-1
clone size: many
V gene: TRBV28

CDR3 DNA: TGTGCCAGTAGTATCCGACTAGCGGGAGGACCGGGCACAGATACGCAGTATTTT
CDR3 protein: CASSIRLAGGPGTDTQYF
D gene: TRBD2
J gene: TRBJ2-3
clone size: NA
V gene: TRBV19

CDR3 DNA: TGTGCCTGGAGTTCTGGCGGGGGAACTTACGAGCAGTACTTC
CDR3 protein: CAWSSGGGTYEQYF
D gene: TRBD2
J gene: TRBJ2-7
clone size: many
V gene: TRBV30

CDR3 DNA: TGTGCCAGCAGTTACCTGACAGGAGGGAGAGATCGGGGCTATGGCTACACCTTC
CDR3 protein: CASSYLTGGRDRGYGYTF
D gene: NA
J gene: TRBJ1-2
clone size: many
V gene: TRBV6-6

CDR3 DNA: TGTGCCAGCAGCTTAGACCCCGGGCCTGGAAACACCATATATTTT
CDR3 protein: CASSLDPGPGNTIYF
D gene: NA
J gene: TRBJ1-3
clone size: many
V gene: TRBV7-9

CDR3 DNA: TGTGCCAGCAGTCGACTAGCGGCACAAGAGACCCAGTACTTC
CDR3 protein: CASSRLAAQETQYF
D gene: TRBD2
J gene: TRBJ2-5
clone size: many
V gene: TRBV6-5

CDR3 DNA: TGTGCCAGCAGTTACTCGGTCAGGGGCACGAACACCGGGGAGCTGTTTTTT
CDR3 protein: CASSYSVRGTNTGELFF
D gene: NA
J gene: TRBJ2-2
clone size: many
V gene: TRBV6-5

CDR3 DNA: TGCAGTGCCCTGAGGGGGACAGGGGGACACAATGAGCAGTTCTTC
CDR3 protein: CSALRGTGGHNEQFF
D gene: TRBD1
J gene: TRBJ2-1
clone size: many
V gene: TRBV20-1

CDR3 DNA: TGTGCCAGCAGCTCGGGACTAGCTCCCGATACGCAGTATTTT
CDR3 protein: CASSSGLAPDTQYF
D gene: TRBD2
J gene: TRBJ2-3
clone size: many
V gene: TRBV7-2

CDR3 DNA: TGTGCCATCAGTGAGCGGGGGGCGCCCACCGGGGAGCTGTTTTTT
CDR3 protein: CAISERGAPTGELFF
D gene: NA
J gene: TRBJ2-2
clone size: NA
V gene: TRBV10-3

CDR3 DNA: TGTGCCAGCAGTTTTGGTGTTGAGGGGACCCTGCCCCAGCATTTT
CDR3 protein: CASSFGVEGTLPQHF
D gene: NA
J gene: TRBJ1-5
clone size: many
V gene: TRBV28

CDR3 DNA: TGCAGCGTGGGACAGGGGAAACGCTATGGCTACACCTTC
CDR3 protein: CSVGQGKRYGYTF
D gene: TRBD1
J gene: TRBJ1-2
clone size: many
V gene: TRBV29-1

CDR3 DNA: TGTGCCAGCTCACCAATGATATCTAGCGGGACTTGGTCCTACAATGAGCAGTTCTTC
CDR3 protein: CASSPMISSGTWSYNEQFF
D gene: TRBD2
J gene: TRBJ2-1
clone size: NA
V gene: TRBV18

CDR3 DNA: TGTGCCAGTAGTCGGGACAGCAAACCTCGTTACGAGCAGTACTTC
CDR3 protein: CASSRDSKPRYEQYF
D gene: TRBD1
J gene: TRBJ2-7
clone size: many
V gene: TRBV19

CDR3 DNA: TGTGCCAGCAGCGCAGCCTACGAGCAGTACTTC
CDR3 protein: CASSAAYEQYF
D gene: NA
J gene: TRBJ2-7
clone size: many
V gene: TRBV7-2

CDR3 DNA: TGTGCCAGCTCAAGCGGACAGAGAGGAGAGACCCAGTACTTC
CDR3 protein: CASSSGQRGETQYF
D gene: NA
J gene: TRBJ2-5
clone size: many
V gene: TRBV18

CDR3 DNA: TGTGCCAGCAGCCGTCCTACCGGGACCGAGAATGAAAAACTGTTTTTT
CDR3 protein: CASSRPTGTENEKLFF
D gene: NA
J gene: TRBJ1-4
clone size: many
V gene: TRBV4-2

CDR3 DNA: TGTGCCAGCAGCCAAGAGAAGATGGGGCGTGAAGCTTTCTTT
CDR3 protein: CASSQEKMGREAFF
D gene: NA
J gene: TRBJ1-1
clone size: many
V gene: TRBV4-2

CDR3 DNA: TGTGCCAGCAGTCCCGGACAGGGCAGAGGGGAGACCCAGTACTTC
CDR3 protein: CASSPGQGRGETQYF
D gene: TRBD1
J gene: TRBJ2-5
clone size: many
V gene: TRBV27

CDR3 DNA: TGCAGCGTTGAGGCCACAGGGAGCTCTGGGGCCAACGTCCTGACTTTC
CDR3 protein: CSVEATGSSGANVLTF
D gene: NA
J gene: TRBJ2-6
clone size: many
V gene: TRBV29-1

CDR3 DNA: TGTGCCAGCAGCTTGACTAACAGGGCCTACGAGCAGTACTTC
CDR3 protein: CASSLTNRAYEQYF
D gene: NA
J gene: TRBJ2-7
clone size: many
V gene: TRBV5-5

CDR3 DNA: TGTGCCAGCAGTTATTGGGGGTCGCGGACTGAAGCTTTCTTT
CDR3 protein: CASSYWGSRTEAFF
D gene: NA
J gene: TRBJ1-1
clone size: few
V gene: TRBV5-6

CDR3 DNA: TGTGCCAGCAGCTCGCTTCGGGGCGGGGTTATTGATGAGCAGTTCTTC
CDR3 protein: CASSSLRGGVIDEQFF
D gene: NA
J gene: TRBJ2-1
clone size: many
V gene: TRBV7-9

CDR3 DNA: TGTGCCAGCAGTTATTCCCTCACAGATACGCAGTATTTT
CDR3 protein: CASSYSLTDTQYF
D gene: NA
J gene: TRBJ2-3
clone size: many
V gene: TRBV6-6

CDR3 DNA: TGCAGTGCTAGAGATCTGAGGGGGTCTTGGGAGCAGTACTTC
CDR3 protein: CSARDLRGSWEQYF
D gene: NA
J gene: TRBJ2-7
clone size: many
V gene: TRBV20-1

CDR3 DNA: TGTGCCAGCAGTTACGGTTGGAACTATGGCTACACCTTC
CDR3 protein: CASSYGWNYGYTF
D gene: NA
J gene: TRBJ1-2
clone size: many
V gene: TRBV6-5

CDR3 DNA: TGCAGTGCTAGAGGGCCCCGGGGGGAGACCCAGTACTTC
CDR3 protein: CSARGPRGETQYF
D gene: NA
J gene: TRBJ2-5
clone size: many
V gene: TRBV20-1

CDR3 DNA: TGTGCCATCGGGAGGACTAGCGGGATAGAGAATGAGCAGTTCTTC
CDR3 protein: CAIGRTSGIENEQFF
D gene: TRBD2
J gene: TRBJ2-1
clone size: many
V gene: TRBV10-3

CDR3 DNA: TGTGCCAGCCGTAGGGACGGAGACAATCAGCCCCAGCATTTT
CDR3 protein: CASRRDGDNQPQHF
D gene: NA
J gene: TRBJ1-5
clone size: many
V gene: TRBV2

CDR3 DNA: TGCAGTGCTAGAGATTGGGGACTAGCGGGCCCCCAAGAGACCCAGTACTTC
CDR3 protein: CSARDWGLAGPQETQYF
D gene: TRBD2
J gene: TRBJ2-5
clone size: many
V gene: TRBV20-1

CDR3 DNA: TGCGCCAGCAGCCAAGGACAGGGTAGATTAGAGACCCAGTACTTC
CDR3 protein: CASSQGQGRLETQYF
D gene: TRBD1
J gene: TRBJ2-5
clone size: many
V gene: TRBV4-3

CDR3 DNA: TGCGCCAGCAGCTTTATGCGAGACAGGAGCTCCTACGAGCAGTACTTC
CDR3 protein: CASSFMRDRSSYEQYF
D gene: NA
J gene: TRBJ2-7
clone size: many
V gene: TRBV5-1

CDR3 DNA: TGTGCCAGCAGAGGACAGGGGAGATCCTACAATGAGCAGTTCTTC
CDR3 protein: CASRGQGRSYNEQFF
D gene: TRBD1
J gene: TRBJ2-1
clone size: many
V gene: TRBV6-2/TRBV6-3

CDR3 DNA: TGCGCCAGTTCGGATGGGGGCCCCCGTACCGGGGAGCTGTTTTTT
CDR3 protein: CASSDGGPRTGELFF
D gene: NA
J gene: TRBJ2-2
clone size: many
V gene: TRBV5-1

CDR3 DNA: TGTGCCAGCAGCGCCGGACTAGCGGGCGCAGATACGCAGTATTTT
CDR3 protein: CASSAGLAGADTQYF
D gene: TRBD2
J gene: TRBJ2-3
clone size: many
V gene: TRBV7-2